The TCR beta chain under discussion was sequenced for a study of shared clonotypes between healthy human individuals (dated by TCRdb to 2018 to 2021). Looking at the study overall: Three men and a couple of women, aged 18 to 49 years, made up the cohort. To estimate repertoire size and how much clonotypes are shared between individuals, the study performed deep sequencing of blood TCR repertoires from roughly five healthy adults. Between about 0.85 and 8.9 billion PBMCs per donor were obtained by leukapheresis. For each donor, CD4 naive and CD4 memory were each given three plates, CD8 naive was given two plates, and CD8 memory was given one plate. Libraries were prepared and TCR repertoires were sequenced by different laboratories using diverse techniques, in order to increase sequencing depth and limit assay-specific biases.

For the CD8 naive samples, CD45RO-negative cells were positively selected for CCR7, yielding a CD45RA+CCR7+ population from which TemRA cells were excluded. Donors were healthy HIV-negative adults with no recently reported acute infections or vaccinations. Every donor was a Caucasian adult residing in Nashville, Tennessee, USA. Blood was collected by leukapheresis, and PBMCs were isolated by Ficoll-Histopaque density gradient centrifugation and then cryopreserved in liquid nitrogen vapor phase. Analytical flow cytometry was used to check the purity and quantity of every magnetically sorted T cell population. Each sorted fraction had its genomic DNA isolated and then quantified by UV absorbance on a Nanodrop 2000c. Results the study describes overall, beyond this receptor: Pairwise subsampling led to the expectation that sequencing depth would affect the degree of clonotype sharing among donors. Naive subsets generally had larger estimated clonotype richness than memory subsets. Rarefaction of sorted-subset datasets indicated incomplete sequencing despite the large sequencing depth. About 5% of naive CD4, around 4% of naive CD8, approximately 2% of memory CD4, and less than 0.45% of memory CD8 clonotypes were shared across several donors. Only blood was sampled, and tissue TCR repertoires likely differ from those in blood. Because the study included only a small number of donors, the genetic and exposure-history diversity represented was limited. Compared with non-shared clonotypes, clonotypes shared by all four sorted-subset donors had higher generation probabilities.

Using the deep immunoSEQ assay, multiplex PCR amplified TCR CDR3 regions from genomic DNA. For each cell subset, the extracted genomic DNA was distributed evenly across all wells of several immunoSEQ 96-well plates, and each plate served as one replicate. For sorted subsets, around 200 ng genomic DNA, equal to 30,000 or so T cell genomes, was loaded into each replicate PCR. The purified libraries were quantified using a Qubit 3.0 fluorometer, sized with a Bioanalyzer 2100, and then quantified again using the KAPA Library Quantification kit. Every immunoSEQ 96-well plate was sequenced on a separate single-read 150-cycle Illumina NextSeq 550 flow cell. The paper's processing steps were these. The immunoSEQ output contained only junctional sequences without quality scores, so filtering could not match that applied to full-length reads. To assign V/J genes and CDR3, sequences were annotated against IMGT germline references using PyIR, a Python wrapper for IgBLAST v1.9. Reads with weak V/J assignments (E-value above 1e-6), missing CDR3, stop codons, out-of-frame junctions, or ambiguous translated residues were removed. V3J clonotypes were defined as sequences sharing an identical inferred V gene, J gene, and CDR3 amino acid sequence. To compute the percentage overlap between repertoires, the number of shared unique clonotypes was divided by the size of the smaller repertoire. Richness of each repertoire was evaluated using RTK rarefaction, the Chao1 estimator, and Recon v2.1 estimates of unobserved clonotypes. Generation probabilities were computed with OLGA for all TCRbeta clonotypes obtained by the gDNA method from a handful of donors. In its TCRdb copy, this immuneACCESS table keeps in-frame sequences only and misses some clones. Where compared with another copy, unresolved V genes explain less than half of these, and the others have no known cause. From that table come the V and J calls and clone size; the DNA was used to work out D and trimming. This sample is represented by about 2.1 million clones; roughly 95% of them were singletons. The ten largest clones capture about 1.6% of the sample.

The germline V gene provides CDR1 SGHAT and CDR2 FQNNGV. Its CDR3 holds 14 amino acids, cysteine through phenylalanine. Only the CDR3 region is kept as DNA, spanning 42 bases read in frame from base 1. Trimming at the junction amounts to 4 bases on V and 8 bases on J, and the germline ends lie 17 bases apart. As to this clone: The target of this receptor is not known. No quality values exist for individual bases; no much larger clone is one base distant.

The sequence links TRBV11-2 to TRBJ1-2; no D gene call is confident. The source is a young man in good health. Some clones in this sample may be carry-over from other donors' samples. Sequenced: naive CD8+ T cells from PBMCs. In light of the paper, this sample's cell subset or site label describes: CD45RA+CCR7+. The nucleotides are TGTGCCAGCAGCTCGAACGGGATCCTCGGCGGCTACACCTTC. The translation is CASSSNGILGGYTF. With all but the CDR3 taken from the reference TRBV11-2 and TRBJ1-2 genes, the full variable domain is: EAGVAQSPRYKIIEKRQSVAFWCNPISGHATLYWYQQILGQGPKLLIQFQNNGVVDDSQLPKDRFSAERLKGVDSTLKIQPAKLEDSAVYLCASSSNGILGGYTFGSGTRLTVV.